The clone carrying this T cell receptor (beta chain) appeared a few times. The antigen is undetermined. This sample stems from a study of spatial heterogeneity in lung cancer. About the study: For the average unique TCR and UMI combination, more than eight occurrences appeared in raw reads.

Time point specified: sample taken at primary tumor resection. Sequencing of whole RNA from tumor, nontumor lung or frozen PBMC involved no sorting. Study findings and constraints: The study found ubiquitous expanded tumor TCRs in blood more at resection than follow-up.

Carried by each TCR cDNA molecule was a unique molecular identifier. Each CDR3 protein gets one entry after TCRdb re-called the 5' RACE reads with MiXCR. The table shows under 75,000 distinct CDR3 sequences, with roughly 13% occurring only once. The CDR3 sequence is 15 residues long. V was shortened by 3 bases and J by 4 bases, with 12 bases between the two germline ends. Germline V gene sequence: CDR1 SGHTA, CDR2 FQGNSA. The chain recombines TRBV7-2 with TRBJ2-2; tentative D call: TRBD1 (5 bases). The starting material was PBMCs, obtained at surgery. This TCR came from a male donor with early-stage non-small cell lung cancer. The CDR3 sequence: CASSFNQGGTGELFF. The CDR3 DNA reads as TGTGCCAGCAGCTTCAACCAGGGCGGCACCGGGGAGCTGTTTTTT.